A single sample gave rise to the 8 T cell receptor beta chains below, sequenced in a study of chronic HIV infection and antiretroviral therapy (dated by TCRdb to the mid-2010s). Receptor libraries were prepared by 5' RACE. Data came from an Illumina MiSeq. TCRdb reprocessing: public reads trimmed at Q25 with fastp, clones called with MiXCR, in-frame beta chains kept. Records with the same CDR3 protein are collapsed into one entry carrying the most frequent genes and DNA. The sample includes roughly 48,000 distinct CDR3 sequences, with 19% observed a single time. The top ten constitute 2.8% of the sample. Material: peripheral blood. These receptor sequences come from an adult who had HIV and had not received antiretroviral therapy, or was an uninfected healthy control (not recorded which).

This chain uses TRBV20-1 with TRBJ2-3, with D maybe TRBD1 (6 bases). Germline V lookup: CDR1 DFQATT, CDR2 SNEGSKA (reference sequence). V lost 5 bases and J lost 4, with 19 bases in between. The CDR3 extends over 15 amino acids. The CDR3 bases are TGCAGTGCTGGACAGACTAACTCTCTTGCAGATACGCAGTATTTT. It codes for CSAGQTNSLADTQYF.

The chain carries TRBV29-1 and TRBJ1-5; weak D call: TRBD1 (5 bases). Germline CDR1 reads SQVTM; CDR2 reads ANQGSEA. The CDR3 is 14 amino acids. V gave up 5 bases and J gave up 5 bases, with 16 bases separating them. CDR3 loop: CSVRWIGGDQPQHF. DNA for the CDR3: TGCAGCGTTCGGTGGATAGGAGGGGATCAGCCCCAGCATTTT.

V is TRBV12-3 or TRBV12-4 and J is TRBJ1-2; 7 bases are a match to TRBD1. The CDR3 runs 15 residues. The junction had 11 bases not matched to a gene; V was cut back by 2 bases and J by 8 bases. The CDR3 protein is CASSLKVTGERGYTF. The CDR3 coding sequence is TGTGCCAGCAGTTTAAAAGTCACAGGGGAGCGCGGCTACACCTTC.

The chain is built from TRBV10-2 and TRBJ2-5; maybe TRBD1 (5 bases). The germline V and J ends were trimmed by 5 bases and 4 bases, with 14 bases remaining between them. Per the germline V gene, CDR1 is WSHSY and CDR2 is SAAADI. The CDR3 is 14 residues long. The CDR3 DNA sequence: TGCGCCAGCAGTCATAGACAGACCCCAGAGACCCAGTACTTC. It translates to CASSHRQTPETQYF.

In its sample, this clonotype was seen a few times. The chain joins TRBV20-1 to TRBJ2-1; the D gene is possibly TRBD2 (6 bases). Trimming stripped 6 bases from V and 5 bases from J, with 11 bases between. The germline V gene has CDR1 DFQATT and CDR2 SNEGSKA (reference sequence). The CDR3 length is 12 residues. CDR3 bases: TGCAGTGCCCCGGGACTTCACAATGAGCAGTTCTTC. This gives the protein CSAPGLHNEQFF.

The chain has TRBV4-1 and TRBJ2-1; D is perhaps TRBD1 (5 bases). Germline-derived CDR1 and CDR2 are MGHRA and YSYEKL. The CDR3 runs 17 residues. V lost 0 bases and J 9 bases, leaving 21 bases between the germline ends. This chain's CDR3 is CASSQDLGSGHMVEQFF. The DNA of the CDR3 is TGCGCCAGCAGCCAAGATCTTGGTTCAGGGCACATGGTTGAGCAGTTCTTC.

This clonotype was seen more than once but under ten times. This chain connects TRBV5-6 to TRBJ2-2; no firm D call. V was clipped by 0 bases and J by 5 bases, with 5 bases between them. CDR1 is SGHDT, CDR2 YYEEEE, per germline. The CDR3 covers 13 residues. In nucleotides, the CDR3 is TGTGCCAGCAGCTTGGTAGGAACCGGGGAGCTGTTTTTT. Its translation is CASSLVGTGELFF.

The chain joins TRBV5-1 to TRBJ2-5; TRBD2 matches at 9 bases. The CDR3 is 16 amino acids. The germline V gene has CDR1 SGHRS and CDR2 YFSETQ. J gave up 3 bases and V 2 bases, and 8 bases lay outside the gene matches. DNA for the CDR3: TGCGCCAGCAGCTTTCAGGCGGGAGGGCCAGAAGAGACCCAGTACTTC. Its translation is CASSFQAGGPEETQYF.